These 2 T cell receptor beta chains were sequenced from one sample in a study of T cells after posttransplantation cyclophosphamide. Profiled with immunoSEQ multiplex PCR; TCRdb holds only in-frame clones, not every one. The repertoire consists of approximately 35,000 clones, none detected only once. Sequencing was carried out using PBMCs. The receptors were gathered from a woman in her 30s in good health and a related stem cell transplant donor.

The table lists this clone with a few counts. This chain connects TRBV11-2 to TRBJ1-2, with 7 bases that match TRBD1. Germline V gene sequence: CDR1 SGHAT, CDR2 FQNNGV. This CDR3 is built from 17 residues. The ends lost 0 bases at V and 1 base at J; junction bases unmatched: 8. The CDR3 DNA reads TGTGCCAGCAGCTTAGATCAGGGGACAGTCCTTAACTATGGCTACACCTTC. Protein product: CASSLDQGTVLNYGYTF.

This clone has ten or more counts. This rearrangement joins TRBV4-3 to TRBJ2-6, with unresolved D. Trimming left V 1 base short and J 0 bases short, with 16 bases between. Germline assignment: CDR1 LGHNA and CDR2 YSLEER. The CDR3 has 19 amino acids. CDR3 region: CASSQGNINLLSGANVLTF. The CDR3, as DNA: TGCGCCAGCAGCCAAGGAAACATCAACCTCCTCTCTGGGGCCAACGTCCTGACTTTC.